This T cell receptor (beta chain) was sequenced during a study of shared clonotypes between healthy human individuals. Findings of the study overall: Estimated richness was generally greater in naive than memory subsets. About 5% of naive CD4 clonotypes were shared across a handful of donors. Generation probabilities of non-shared clonotypes were lower (relative to those shared by all four donors).

In the source study's methods: Junction-only sequences produced by ImmunoSEQ had no quality scores, so filtering differed. Assay used: immunoSEQ multiplex PCR; TCRdb lists only in-frame clones, some missing. That table gives V, J and clone size, and the DNA gave D and trimming. The data contain some 1.1 million clones, approximately 75% of them seen just once; the ten biggest clones take up almost 0.9%. As to this clone: The target antigen is unknown.

The clonotype originates from a man between 18 and 29 years old in good health. Some clones in this sample may be carry-over from other donors' samples. The sequenced sample was memory CD4+ T cells from PBMCs. Subset specified: CD45RA-negative fraction.

The CDR3, as DNA: TGTGCCAGTAGTATTAAGAAGGGCTCCTTTTTTGAAACTGAAGCTTTCTTT. Translation gives CASSIKKGSFFETEAFF. V and J are TRBV19 and TRBJ1-1; D unresolved. This CDR3 region has 17 residues. Trimming took off 3 bases at V and 5 bases at J, with 22 bases between the two ends. CDR1 is LNHDA and CDR2 is SQIVND in the germline V gene (reference sequence).